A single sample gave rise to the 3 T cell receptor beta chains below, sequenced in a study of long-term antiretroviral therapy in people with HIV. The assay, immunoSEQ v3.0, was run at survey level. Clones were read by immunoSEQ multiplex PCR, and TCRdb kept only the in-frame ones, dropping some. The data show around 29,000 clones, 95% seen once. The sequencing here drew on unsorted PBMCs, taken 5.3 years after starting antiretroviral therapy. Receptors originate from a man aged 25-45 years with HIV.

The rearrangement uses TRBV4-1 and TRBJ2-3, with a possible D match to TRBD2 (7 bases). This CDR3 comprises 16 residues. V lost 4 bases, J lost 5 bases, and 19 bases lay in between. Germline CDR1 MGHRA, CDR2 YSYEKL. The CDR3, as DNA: TGCGCCAGCAGCCCCATCGCGGGGGCCGTGAGAGATACGCAGTATTTT. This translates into CASSPIAGAVRDTQYF.

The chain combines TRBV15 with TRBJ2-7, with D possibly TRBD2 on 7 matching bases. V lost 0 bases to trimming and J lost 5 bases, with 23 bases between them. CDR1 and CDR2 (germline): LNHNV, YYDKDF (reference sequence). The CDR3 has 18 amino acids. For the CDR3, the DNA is TGTGCCACCAGCAGAGATTTTCTGCGAGCGGGAAAGGGGGACGAGCAGTACTTC. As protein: CATSRDFLRAGKGDEQYF.

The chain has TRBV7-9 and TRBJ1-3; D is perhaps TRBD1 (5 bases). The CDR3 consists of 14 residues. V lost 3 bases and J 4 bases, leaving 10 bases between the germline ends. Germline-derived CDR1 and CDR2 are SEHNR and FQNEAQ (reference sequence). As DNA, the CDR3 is TGTGCCAGCAGCTTGGAAGGACAAGGAAACACCATATATTTT. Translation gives CASSLEGQGNTIYF. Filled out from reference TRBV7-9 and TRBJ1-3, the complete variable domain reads DTGVSQNPRHKITKRGQNVTFRCDPISEHNRLYWYRQTLGQGPEFLTYFQNEAQLEKSRLLSDRFSAERPKGSFSTLEIQRTEQGDSAMYLCASSLEGQGNTIYFGEGSWLTVV.